The TCR beta chain described here comes from a study of shared clonotypes between healthy human individuals. About the study: Three plates each covered CD4 naive and memory; CD8 naive two, CD8 memory one. Study results and caveats: Limitation of the genetic and exposure-history diversity represented came from the few donors. In general, naive subsets displayed greater estimated richness than memory subsets did. Depth was large, yet rarefaction showed that sorted-subset sequencing was incomplete.

A remark on this clone: Its specificity is not known.

Between the trimmed V and J ends, which lost 2 bases and 8 bases, there was a span of 9 bases. This CDR3 is built from 12 residues. Germline loops: CDR1 PRHDT, CDR2 FYEKMQ (reference sequence). The table came from immunoSEQ multiplex PCR; TCRdb's copy has only in-frame clones and leaves some out. This sample yields roughly 2.1 million clones, of which about 93% are seen a single time; roughly 1.8% belongs to the top ten. Naive CD8 cells were CD45RO-negative, positively selected for CCR7, excluding terminally differentiated effector memory CD45RA+ cells. The chain is built from TRBV13 and TRBJ1-1, with D unresolved. Sequencing used naive CD8+ T cells from PBMCs. The receptor was isolated from a man younger than 35 in good health. Some clones in this sample may be carry-over from other donors' samples. This CDR3 reads CASSLFKREAFF. The CDR3 DNA reads TGTGCCAGCAGCTTATTCAAACGGGAAGCTTTCTTT.